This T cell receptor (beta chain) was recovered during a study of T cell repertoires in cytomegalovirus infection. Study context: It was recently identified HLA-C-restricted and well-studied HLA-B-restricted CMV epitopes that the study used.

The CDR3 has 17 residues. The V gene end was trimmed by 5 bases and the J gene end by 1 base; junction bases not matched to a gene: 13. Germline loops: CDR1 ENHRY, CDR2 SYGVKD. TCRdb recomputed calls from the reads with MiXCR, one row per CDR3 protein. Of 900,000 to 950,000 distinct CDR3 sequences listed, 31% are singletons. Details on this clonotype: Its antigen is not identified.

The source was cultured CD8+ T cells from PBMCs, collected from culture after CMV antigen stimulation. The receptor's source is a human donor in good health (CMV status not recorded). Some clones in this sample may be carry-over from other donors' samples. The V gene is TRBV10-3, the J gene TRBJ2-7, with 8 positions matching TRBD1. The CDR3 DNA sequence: TGTGCCATCAGTCAGCCTCCGGGACAGGCTCCTTCCTACGAGCAGTACTTC. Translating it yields CAISQPPGQAPSYEQYF.